This record covers a single T cell receptor beta chain. Its antigen is currently unknown. The entry originates in a study of radiation and T cells in renal cell carcinoma. Whole-study results and caveats: Top tumor clonotypes rose in blood 2 weeks post-radiation, then contracted.

CDR1 is MNHEY and CDR2 is SVGAGI in the germline V gene. CDR3 length equals 11 residues. V lost 6 bases and J 10 bases, leaving 13 bases between the germline ends. Documented time point: baseline pretreatment blood. Treatment in this sample: 15 Gy SBRT to primary tumor, nephrectomy 4 weeks later. Radiation-treated patients gave blood at baseline, week 2 and week 4. Clear cell pathology was present in this patient's renal cell carcinoma. The table came from immunoSEQ multiplex PCR; TCRdb's copy has only in-frame clones and leaves some out. The table has around 140,000 clones, over 65% seen once. The chain carries TRBV6-5 and TRBJ2-7; D is ambiguous. This clonotype was sampled from a woman in her fifties or sixties with renal cell carcinoma. Specimen: blood, collected from a patient whose treatment included radiotherapy and nephrectomy. The CDR3 reads CASRHGQEQYF. In nucleotides, the CDR3 is TGTGCCAGCAGACACGGGCAGGAACAGTACTTC.